Sequencing of this TCR beta chain was carried out in a study of regulatory T cells in long-lasting Graves disease. On the study more broadly: To qualify as persistent, Graves' disease required over 5 years of antithyroid drugs with positive TSH receptor antibodies.

The sample holds many counts of this clonotype. The germline gives CDR1 MNHEY, CDR2 SVGEGT. The CDR3 is 16 residues long. V was shortened by 4 bases and J by 5 bases, with 18 bases between the two germline ends. Indicated time point: persistent/refractory GD, antithyroid drugs over 5 years with positive TRAb. Construction of the TCR library relied on RNA isolated from PBMCs. For TCR beta, libraries came from iRepertoire HTBI primers and Arm-PCR of CDR3 regions. Each CDR3 protein is one row after TCRdb ran MiXCR on the multiplex PCR reads. The sample holds around 450,000 distinct CDR3 sequences, 20% to 25% seen once.

This chain joins TRBV6-2 or TRBV6-3 and TRBJ2-4, with D perhaps matching TRBD1 (5 bases). The origin of this receptor is a female donor with Graves disease. This specimen was peripheral blood mononuclear cells (PBMCs), taken when the disease was refractory, from a patient treated with antithyroid drugs. The CDR3, as DNA: TGTGCCAGCAGTTTCTCAGCCTTGGACAACGAAAACATTCAGTACTTC. Amino acid sequence: CASSFSALDNENIQYF.